A selection of T cell receptor beta chains follows, all from one sample in a study of blood T cell repertoires in COVID-19. Method: immunoSEQ multiplex PCR; TCRdb's copy keeps in-frame clones and lacks some. The repertoire holds roughly 370,000 clones, with around 87% as singletons. Material for sequencing was PBMCs or T cells enriched from blood (not recorded which). These receptor sequences come from a woman between 45 and 60 years old who had recovered from COVID-19. Each CDR3 is given with its conserved first and last residue. D genes are given only for firm matches. The listing skips clone size in some rows; elsewhere it reads once, few, many or a size class.

V gene: TRBV5-1; J gene: TRBJ1-5; clone size: .; D gene: .; CDR3 DNA: TGCGCCAGCAGCCCGAGGGCAGGGGATCAGCCCCAGCATTTT; CDR3 protein: CASSPRAGDQPQHF
V gene: TRBV7-2; J gene: TRBJ1-2; clone size: .; D gene: TRBD1; CDR3 DNA: TGTGCCAGCAGCTCCATTTGGCAGGGGGTGGACTATGGCTACACCTTC; CDR3 protein: CASSSIWQGVDYGYTF
V gene: TRBV5-8; J gene: TRBJ1-4; clone size: .; D gene: .; CDR3 DNA: TGTGCCAGCAGCTTGCTCAGGGGTAATGAAAAACTGTTTTTT; CDR3 protein: CASSLLRGNEKLFF
V gene: TRBV28; J gene: TRBJ1-2; clone size: .; D gene: .; CDR3 DNA: TGTGCCAGCAGCCAGGACAACGTTCTAACCTTC; CDR3 protein: CASSQDNVLTF
V gene: TRBV3-1/TRBV3-2; J gene: TRBJ2-7; clone size: .; D gene: .; CDR3 DNA: TGTGCCAGCAGTCACAGGACAAATCGCGAGCAGTACTTC; CDR3 protein: CASSHRTNREQYF
V gene: TRBV19; J gene: TRBJ1-2; clone size: once; D gene: .; CDR3 DNA: TGTGCCAGCCAGGGGACCGTCTATGGCTACACCTTC; CDR3 protein: CASQGTVYGYTF
V gene: TRBV2; J gene: TRBJ2-3; clone size: .; D gene: .; CDR3 DNA: TGTGCCAGCACCATAGGGGCGCCAGATACGCAGTATTTT; CDR3 protein: CASTIGAPDTQYF
V gene: TRBV28; J gene: TRBJ1-3; clone size: .; D gene: .; CDR3 DNA: TGTGCCAGCAGACGGAGCTCTGGAAACACCATATATTTT; CDR3 protein: CASRRSSGNTIYF
V gene: TRBV7-9; J gene: TRBJ1-2; clone size: .; D gene: TRBD1; CDR3 DNA: TGTGCCAGCAGCTTATATGGAGGGGGCGCAGGCTACACCTTC; CDR3 protein: CASSLYGGGAGYTF
V gene: TRBV2; J gene: TRBJ2-7; clone size: .; D gene: TRBD1; CDR3 DNA: TGTCACTATCAAAGGGGACAGACCTACGAGCAGTACTTC; CDR3 protein: CHYQRGQTYEQYF
V gene: TRBV7-8; J gene: TRBJ2-1; clone size: few; D gene: .; CDR3 DNA: TGTGCCAGCCGGTGGGCCAATGAGCAGTTCTTC; CDR3 protein: CASRWANEQFF
V gene: TRBV28; J gene: TRBJ2-7; clone size: .; D gene: TRBD1; CDR3 DNA: TGTGCCAGCATCCTCATCCGGGACAGCTACGAGCAGTACTTC; CDR3 protein: CASILIRDSYEQYF
V gene: TRBV11-2; J gene: TRBJ1-1; clone size: .; D gene: TRBD1; CDR3 DNA: TGTGCCAGCAGCATCACGACAGGGGTGAAGATGGCTGAAGCTTTCTTT; CDR3 protein: CASSITTGVKMAEAFF
V gene: TRBV7-6; J gene: TRBJ2-6; clone size: .; D gene: .; CDR3 DNA: TGTGCCAGCACCAGACTCGGGTACTCTGGGGCCAACGTCCTGACTTTC; CDR3 protein: CASTRLGYSGANVLTF
V gene: TRBV15; J gene: TRBJ2-6; clone size: once; D gene: .; CDR3 DNA: TGTGCCACCAGCAGACCAGGCTCTGGGGCCAACGTCCTGACTTTC; CDR3 protein: CATSRPGSGANVLTF
V gene: TRBV29-1; J gene: TRBJ1-1; clone size: few; D gene: TRBD1; CDR3 DNA: TGCAGCGTTGAAGGTACAGGGGGGGACACTGAAGCTTTCTTT; CDR3 protein: CSVEGTGGDTEAFF
V gene: TRBV7-9; J gene: TRBJ2-7; clone size: .; D gene: TRBD1; CDR3 DNA: TGTGCCAGCAGCTTAGATTTAAGGACAGGGGGTTCCTACGAGCAGTACTTC; CDR3 protein: CASSLDLRTGGSYEQYF
V gene: TRBV7-2; J gene: TRBJ1-1; clone size: .; D gene: .; CDR3 DNA: TGTGCCAGCAACGACGTGGGGGGTGGTACTGAAGCTTTCTTT; CDR3 protein: CASNDVGGGTEAFF
V gene: TRBV9; J gene: TRBJ2-1; clone size: .; D gene: TRBD2; CDR3 DNA: TGTGCCAGCAACCCCATAGCGGGGGGGGTTGCGGAGCAGTTCTTC; CDR3 protein: CASNPIAGGVAEQFF
V gene: TRBV3-1/TRBV3-2; J gene: TRBJ1-6; clone size: .; D gene: .; CDR3 DNA: TGTGCCAGCAGCCCCGGGCCACAGGCATTCTCACCCCTCCACTTT; CDR3 protein: CASSPGPQAFSPLHF
V gene: TRBV7-2; J gene: TRBJ2-3; clone size: .; D gene: TRBD1; CDR3 DNA: TGTGCCAGCAGCTTGGACAGGGCGAGCACAGATACGCAGTATTTT; CDR3 protein: CASSLDRASTDTQYF